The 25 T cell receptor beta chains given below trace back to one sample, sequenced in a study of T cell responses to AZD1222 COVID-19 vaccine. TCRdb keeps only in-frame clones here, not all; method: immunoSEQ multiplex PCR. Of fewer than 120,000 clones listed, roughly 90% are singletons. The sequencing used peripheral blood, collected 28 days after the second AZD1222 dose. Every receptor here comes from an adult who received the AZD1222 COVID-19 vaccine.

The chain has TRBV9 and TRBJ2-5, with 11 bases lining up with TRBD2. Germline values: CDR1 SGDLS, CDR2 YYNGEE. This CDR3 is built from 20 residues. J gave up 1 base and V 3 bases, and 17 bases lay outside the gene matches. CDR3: CASSAPLVLAGGPSQETQYF. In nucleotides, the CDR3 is TGTGCCAGCAGCGCCCCTTTGGTCCTAGCGGGGGGCCCAAGCCAAGAGACCCAGTACTTC.

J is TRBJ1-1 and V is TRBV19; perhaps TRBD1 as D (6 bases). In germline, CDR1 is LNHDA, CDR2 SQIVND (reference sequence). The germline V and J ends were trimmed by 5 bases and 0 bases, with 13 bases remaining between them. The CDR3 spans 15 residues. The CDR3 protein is CASSASGAMNTEAFF. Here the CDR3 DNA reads TGTGCCAGTAGTGCTTCGGGGGCCATGAACACTGAAGCTTTCTTT.

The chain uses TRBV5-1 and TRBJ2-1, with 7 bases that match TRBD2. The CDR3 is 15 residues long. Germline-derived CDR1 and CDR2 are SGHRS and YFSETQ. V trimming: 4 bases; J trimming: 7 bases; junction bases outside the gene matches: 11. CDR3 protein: CASSPESRGGNEQFF. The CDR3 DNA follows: TGCGCCAGCAGCCCTGAGAGTAGGGGAGGGAATGAGCAGTTCTTC.

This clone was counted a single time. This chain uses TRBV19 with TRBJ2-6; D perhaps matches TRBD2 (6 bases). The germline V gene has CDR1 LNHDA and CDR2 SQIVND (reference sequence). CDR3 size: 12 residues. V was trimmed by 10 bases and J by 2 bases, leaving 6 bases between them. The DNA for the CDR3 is TGTGCCACGGGGGCTGGGGCCAACGTCCTGACTTTC. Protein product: CATGAGANVLTF.

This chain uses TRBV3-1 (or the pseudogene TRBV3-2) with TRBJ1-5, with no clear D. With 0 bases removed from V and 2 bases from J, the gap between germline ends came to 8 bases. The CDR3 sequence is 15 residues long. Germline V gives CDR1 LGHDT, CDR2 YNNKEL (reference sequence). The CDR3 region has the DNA TGTGCCAGCAGCCAAGATCATGGAGGCAATCAGCCCCAGCATTTT. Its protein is CASSQDHGGNQPQHF.

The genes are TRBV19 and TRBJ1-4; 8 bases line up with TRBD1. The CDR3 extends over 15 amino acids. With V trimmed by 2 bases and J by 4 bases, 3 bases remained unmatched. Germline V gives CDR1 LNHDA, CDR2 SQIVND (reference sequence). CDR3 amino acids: CASSITTGDNEKLFF. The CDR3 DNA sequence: TGTGCCAGTAGTATAACGACAGGGGATAATGAAAAACTGTTTTTT.

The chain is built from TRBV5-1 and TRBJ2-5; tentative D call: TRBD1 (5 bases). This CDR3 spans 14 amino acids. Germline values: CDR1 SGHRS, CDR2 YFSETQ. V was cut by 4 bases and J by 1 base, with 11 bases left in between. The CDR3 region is CASSGSGFQETQYF. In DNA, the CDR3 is TGCGCCAGCAGCGGCTCAGGGTTCCAAGAGACCCAGTACTTC.

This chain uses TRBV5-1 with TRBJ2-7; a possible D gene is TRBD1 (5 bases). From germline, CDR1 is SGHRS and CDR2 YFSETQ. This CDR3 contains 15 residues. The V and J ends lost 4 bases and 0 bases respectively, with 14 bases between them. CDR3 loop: CASSPITGTSYEQYF. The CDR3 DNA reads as TGCGCCAGCAGCCCTATTACAGGTACCTCCTACGAGCAGTACTTC.

The CDR3: CASSPRGANTEAFF. Written as DNA, the CDR3 is TGTGCCAGTAGTCCCCGGGGGGCTAACACTGAAGCTTTCTTT. J is TRBJ1-1 and V is TRBV19; a weak D match, TRBD1 (6 bases). V was shortened by 5 bases and J by 2 bases, with 12 bases between the two germline ends. The CDR3 runs 14 residues. CDR1 and CDR2 (germline): LNHDA, SQIVND (reference sequence). Drawing the rest from reference TRBV19 and TRBJ1-1, the complete variable domain is DGGITQSPKYLFRKEGQNVTLSCEQNLNHDAMYWYRQDPGQGLRLIYYSQIVNDFQKGDIAEGYSVSREKKESFPLTVTSAQKNPTAFYLCASSPRGANTEAFFGQGTRLTVV.

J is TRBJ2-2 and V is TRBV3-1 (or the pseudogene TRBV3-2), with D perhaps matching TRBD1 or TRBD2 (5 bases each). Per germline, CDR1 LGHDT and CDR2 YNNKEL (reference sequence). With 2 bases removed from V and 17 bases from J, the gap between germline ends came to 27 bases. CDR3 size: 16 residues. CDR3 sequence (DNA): TGTGCCAGCAGCCAACGCCTGACCGGGACGAAGATTTTCCGTTTTTTT. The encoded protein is CASSQRLTGTKIFRFF.

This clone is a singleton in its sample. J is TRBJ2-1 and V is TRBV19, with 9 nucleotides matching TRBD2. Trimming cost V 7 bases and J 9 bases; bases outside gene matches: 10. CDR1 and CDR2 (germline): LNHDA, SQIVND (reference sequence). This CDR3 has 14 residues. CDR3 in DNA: TGTGCCAGTATATTGGGTAGCGGGGGTGCTGAGCAGTTCTTC. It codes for CASILGSGGAEQFF. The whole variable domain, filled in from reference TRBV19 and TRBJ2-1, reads DGGITQSPKYLFRKEGQNVTLSCEQNLNHDAMYWYRQDPGQGLRLIYYSQIVNDFQKGDIAEGYSVSREKKESFPLTVTSAQKNPTAFYLCASILGSGGAEQFFGPGTRLTVL.

In DNA form, the CDR3 reads TGTGCCAGCAGTTTAGCGGACACCGGGGAGCTGTTTTTT. This encodes CASSLADTGELFF. The rearrangement uses TRBV28 and TRBJ2-2, with D unresolved. The V gene's germline CDR1 is MDHEN and CDR2 SYDVKM. The CDR3 loop spans 13 amino acids. V lost 2 bases and J lost 3, with 4 bases in between.

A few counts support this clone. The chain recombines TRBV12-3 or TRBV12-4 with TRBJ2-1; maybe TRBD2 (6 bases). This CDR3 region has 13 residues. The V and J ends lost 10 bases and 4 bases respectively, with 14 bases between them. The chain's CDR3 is CATRDSLYNEQFF. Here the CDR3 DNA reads TGTGCCACCCGGGACTCCCTATACAATGAGCAGTTCTTC.

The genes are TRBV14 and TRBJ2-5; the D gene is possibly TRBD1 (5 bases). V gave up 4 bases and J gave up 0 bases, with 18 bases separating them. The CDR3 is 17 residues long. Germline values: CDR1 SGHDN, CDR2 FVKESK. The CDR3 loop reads CASSLIRQLGYQETQYF. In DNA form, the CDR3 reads TGTGCCAGCAGCCTCATACGACAGCTTGGGTACCAAGAGACCCAGTACTTC.

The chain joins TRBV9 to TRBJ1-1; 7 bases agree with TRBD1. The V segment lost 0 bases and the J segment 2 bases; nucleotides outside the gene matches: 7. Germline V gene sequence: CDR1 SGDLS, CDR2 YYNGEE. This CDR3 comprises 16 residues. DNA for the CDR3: TGTGCCAGCAGCGTAGGGACCGGGACAGCTAACACTGAAGCTTTCTTT. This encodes CASSVGTGTANTEAFF.

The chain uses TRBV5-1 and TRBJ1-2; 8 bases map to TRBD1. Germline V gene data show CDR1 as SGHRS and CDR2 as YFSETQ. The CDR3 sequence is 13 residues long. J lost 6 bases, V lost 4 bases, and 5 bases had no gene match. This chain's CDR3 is CASSAGQGDGYTF. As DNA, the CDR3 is TGCGCCAGCAGCGCTGGACAGGGTGATGGCTACACCTTC.

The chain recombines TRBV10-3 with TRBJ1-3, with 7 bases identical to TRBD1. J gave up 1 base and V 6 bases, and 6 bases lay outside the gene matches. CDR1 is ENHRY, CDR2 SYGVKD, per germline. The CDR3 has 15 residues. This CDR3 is CAISTETGSGNTIYF. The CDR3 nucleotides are TGTGCCATCAGCACCGAGACAGGGTCTGGAAACACCATATATTTT.

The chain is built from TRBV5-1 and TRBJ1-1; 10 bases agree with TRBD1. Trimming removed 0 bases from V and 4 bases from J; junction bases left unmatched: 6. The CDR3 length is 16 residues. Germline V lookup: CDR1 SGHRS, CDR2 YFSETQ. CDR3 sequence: CASSLDPGTGVTEAFF. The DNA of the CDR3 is TGCGCCAGCAGCTTGGATCCCGGGACAGGGGTCACTGAAGCTTTCTTT.

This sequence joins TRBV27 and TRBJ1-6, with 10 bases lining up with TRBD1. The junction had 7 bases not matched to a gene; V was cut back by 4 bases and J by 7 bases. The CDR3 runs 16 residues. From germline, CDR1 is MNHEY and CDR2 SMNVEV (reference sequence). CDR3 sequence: CASSWTGGIENSPLHF. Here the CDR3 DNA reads TGTGCCAGCAGTTGGACAGGGGGGATAGAGAATTCACCCCTCCACTTT.

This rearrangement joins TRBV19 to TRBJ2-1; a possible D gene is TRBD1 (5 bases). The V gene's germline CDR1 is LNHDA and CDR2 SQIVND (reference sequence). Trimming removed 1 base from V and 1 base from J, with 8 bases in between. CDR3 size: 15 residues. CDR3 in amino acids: CASSIAGSSYNEQFF. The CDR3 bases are TGTGCCAGTAGTATAGCAGGGTCGTCCTACAATGAGCAGTTCTTC.

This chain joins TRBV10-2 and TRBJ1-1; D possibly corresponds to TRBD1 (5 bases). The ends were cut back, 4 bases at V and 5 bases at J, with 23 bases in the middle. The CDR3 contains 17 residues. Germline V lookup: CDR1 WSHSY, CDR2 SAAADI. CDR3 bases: TGCGCCAGCAGTGGATCCTTGGGTGGACAAAGTGGGACTGAAGCTTTCTTT. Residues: CASSGSLGGQSGTEAFF.

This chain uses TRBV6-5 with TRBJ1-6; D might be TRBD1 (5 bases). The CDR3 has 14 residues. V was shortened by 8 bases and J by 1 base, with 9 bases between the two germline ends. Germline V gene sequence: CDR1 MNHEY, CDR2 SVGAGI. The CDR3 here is CASWGTSYNSPLHF. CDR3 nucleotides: TGTGCCAGCTGGGGGACTTCCTATAATTCACCCCTCCACTTT.

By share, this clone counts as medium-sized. CDR3 residues: CASSLIEGGYTEAFF. CDR3 DNA: TGTGCCAGCAGTTTAATCGAGGGAGGGTACACTGAAGCTTTCTTT. The chain joins TRBV28 to TRBJ1-1; no definite D call. V was pared by 2 bases and J by 3 bases, with 13 bases between. The CDR3 spans 15 residues. CDR1 is MDHEN and CDR2 is SYDVKM in the germline V gene.

The CDR3 protein is CATSRDRGGGANNEQFF. DNA of the CDR3: TGTGCCACCAGCAGAGATAGGGGAGGGGGCGCCAACAATGAGCAGTTCTTC. V is TRBV15 and J is TRBJ2-1; D possibly uses TRBD1 or TRBD2 (7 bases each). The V gene's germline CDR1 is LNHNV and CDR2 YYDKDF (reference sequence). V was trimmed by 0 bases and J by 5 bases, leaving 17 bases between them. The CDR3 has 17 amino acids.

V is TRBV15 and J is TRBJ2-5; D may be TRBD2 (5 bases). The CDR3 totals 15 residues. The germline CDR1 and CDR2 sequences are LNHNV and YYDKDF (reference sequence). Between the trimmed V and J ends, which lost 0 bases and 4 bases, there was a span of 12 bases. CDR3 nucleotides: TGTGCCACCAGCAGAGATCACGGGGAGATAGAGACCCAGTACTTC. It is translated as CATSRDHGEIETQYF.